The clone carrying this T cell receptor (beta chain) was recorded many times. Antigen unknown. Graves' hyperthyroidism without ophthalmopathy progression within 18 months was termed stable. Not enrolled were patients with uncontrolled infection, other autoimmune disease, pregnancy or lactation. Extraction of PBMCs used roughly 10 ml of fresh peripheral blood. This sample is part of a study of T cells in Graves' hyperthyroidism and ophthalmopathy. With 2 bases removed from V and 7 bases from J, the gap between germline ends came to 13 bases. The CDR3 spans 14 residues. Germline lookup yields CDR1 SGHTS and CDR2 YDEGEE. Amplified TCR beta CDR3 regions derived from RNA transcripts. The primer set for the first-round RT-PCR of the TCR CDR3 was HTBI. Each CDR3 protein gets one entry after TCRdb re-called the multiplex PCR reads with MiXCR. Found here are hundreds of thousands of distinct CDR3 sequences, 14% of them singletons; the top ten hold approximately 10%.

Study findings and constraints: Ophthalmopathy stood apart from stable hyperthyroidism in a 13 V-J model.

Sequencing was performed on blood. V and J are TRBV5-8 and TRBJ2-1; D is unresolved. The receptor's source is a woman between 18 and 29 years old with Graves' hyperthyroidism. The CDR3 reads CASSFQSPGNEQFF. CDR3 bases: TGTGCCAGCAGCTTTCAGTCCCCCGGGAATGAGCAGTTCTTC.